This entry describes one TCR beta chain. What it binds is not known. This CDR3 spans 13 amino acids. The germline gives CDR1 KGHSH, CDR2 LQKENI. V dropped 3 bases and J dropped 6 bases, with 11 bases sitting between them. These data come from a study of vaccination and CD4 T cells after COVID-19. Study-wide context: For each participant, vaccination comprised two doses of either the BNT162b2 or the mRNA-1273 vaccine. Overlapping spike peptides served as the stimulus for the cells. These peptides came from SARS-CoV-2 and from the common cold coronaviruses HCoV-NL63, HCoV-OC43 and HCoV-229E.

As for treatment: approximately nine-day PBMC culture with coronavirus spike peptide pools or control peptides (ViraFEST assay). Study conclusions and caveats: Reactive clone data from convalescent patients indicated a median of 86.3% appearing only post-vaccination. Nearly all convalescent vaccine-specific clones, 304 of 307, recognized only SARS-CoV-2 spike.

Cultured CD4+ T cells had their DNA profiled by the Oncomine TCR Beta short-read assay. TCRdb reprocessed the PCR reads via MiXCR and lists one record per CDR3 protein. The sample lists about 20,000 distinct CDR3 sequences, about 66% occurring once. Sequencing used CD4+ T cells from blood, cultured in vitro. The chain combines TRBV18 with TRBJ1-2; D is perhaps TRBD1 (5 bases). The TCR was taken from a human donor who had recovered from COVID-19. The CDR3 sequence: CASSPAGWDGYTF. The CDR3 nucleotides read TGTGCCAGCTCACCCGCAGGGTGGGATGGCTACACCTTC. Based on the CDR3 plus reference TRBV18 and TRBJ1-2, the full variable domain is NAGVMQNPRHLVRRRGQEARLRCSPMKGHSHVYWYRQLPEEGLKFMVYLQKENIIDESGMPKERFSAEFPKEGPSILRIQQVVRGDSAAYFCASSPAGWDGYTFGSGTRLTVV.